This T cell receptor (beta chain) was documented in a study of shared clonotypes between healthy human individuals. Turning to the study itself: Every donor yielded three CD4 naive, three CD4 memory, two CD8 naive and one CD8 memory plate.

Study conclusions and caveats: All-four-donor shared clonotypes had higher generation probabilities than non-shared clonotypes did. With a handful of donors compared, around 4.7% of naive CD4 clonotypes were shared.

Comment on this clone: No antigen is known for it.

The CDR3 runs to 12 residues. Per the germline V gene, CDR1 is SGHRS and CDR2 is YFSETQ. Trimming took off 1 base at V and 6 bases at J, with 7 bases between the two ends. Clones were read by immunoSEQ multiplex PCR, and TCRdb kept only the in-frame ones, dropping some. Of roughly 1.5 million clones listed, under 99% are singletons. This TCR came from a young man in good health. The chain has TRBV5-1 and TRBJ1-2; D ambiguous. Material for sequencing was naive CD4+ T cells sorted from blood. Subset specified: CD45RA+ positively selected. The CDR3 loop is CASSLNEDGYTF. The CDR3 DNA sequence: TGCGCCAGCAGCTTGAATGAGGATGGCTACACCTTC.